Following are 9 T cell receptor beta chains from one sample sequenced in a study of cytomegalovirus exposure and HLA in healthy donors. Libraries were prepared by immunoSEQ multiplex PCR; TCRdb keeps only in-frame clonotypes and omits some of them. The table shows about 220,000 clones, with 70% to 90% occurring only once. Sequences were obtained from PBMCs. These receptors all come from a woman between 18 and 29 years old in good health and CMV-seronegative.

This sequence joins TRBV18 and TRBJ1-1, with 7 bases fitting TRBD1. Germline assignment: CDR1 KGHSH and CDR2 LQKENI. The CDR3 is made up of 14 amino acids. The ends lost 3 bases at V and 8 bases at J; junction bases unmatched: 9. DNA for the CDR3: TGTGCCAGCTCACCCCGACAGGGTCTTACCGAAGCTTTCTTT. This encodes CASSPRQGLTEAFF.

This clone was seen a single time. V gene TRBV27 combines with J gene TRBJ1-1, with a weak D call TRBD1 (5 bases). V was clipped by 5 bases and J by 11 bases, with 21 bases between them. Germline CDR1 and CDR2: MNHEY and SMNVEV (reference sequence). This CDR3 contains 14 residues. This CDR3 is CASSPQVGVGKAFF. The CDR3 bases are TGTGCCAGCAGTCCCCAGGTAGGGGTAGGAAAGGCTTTCTTT.

This clone was observed a handful of times. This CDR3 is CASSPILGRRTEAFF. CDR3 coding DNA: TGTGCCAGCAGCCCGATTTTGGGGAGAAGGACTGAAGCTTTCTTT. The V and J genes are TRBV11-2 and TRBJ1-1; no firm D call. Trimming took off 5 bases at V and 5 bases at J, with 18 bases between the two ends. The CDR3 has 15 residues. Germline CDR1 reads SGHAT; CDR2 reads FQNNGV.

This chain joins TRBV5-8 and TRBJ2-5, with D possibly TRBD1 on 5 matching bases. Trimming cost V 3 bases and J 5 bases, with 14 bases left between them. This CDR3 is 14 amino acids long. CDR1 is SGHTS, CDR2 YDEGEE, per germline. DNA for the CDR3: TGTGCCAGCAGCTCTGACGCAGGGCGGGAGACCCAGTACTTC. It specifies CASSSDAGRETQYF. Filled out from reference TRBV5-8 and TRBJ2-5, the complete variable domain reads EAGVTQSPTHLIKTRGQQATLRCSPISGHTSVYWYQQALGLGLQFLLWYDEGEERNRGNFPPRFSGRQFPNYSSELNVNALELEDSALYLCASSSDAGRETQYFGPGTRLLVL.

This clone was seen a single time. The V and J genes are TRBV7-8 and TRBJ2-5, with TRBD2 matching 8 bases. Germline V CDR1 and CDR2: SGHVS, FQNEAQ. This CDR3 is 16 amino acids long. V was pared by 2 bases and J by 4 bases, with 9 bases of the junction left unmatched. The CDR3, as DNA: TGTGCCAGCAGCTTATGGGCTAGCGGGCGACTAGAGACCCAGTACTTC. This translates into CASSLWASGRLETQYF.

V gene TRBV28 combines with J gene TRBJ2-7, with 7 bases identical to TRBD1. CDR1 is MDHEN, CDR2 SYDVKM, per germline. The CDR3 spans 15 residues. J gave up 3 bases and V 7 bases, and 12 bases lay outside the gene matches. CDR3 sequence: CASTPLGDSLYEQYF. CDR3 coding DNA: TGTGCCAGCACTCCTCTGGGGGACAGTCTCTACGAGCAGTACTTC.

V and J are TRBV10-2 and TRBJ2-2; 11 bases line up with TRBD2. This CDR3 contains 16 residues. Per the germline V gene, CDR1 is WSHSY and CDR2 is SAAADI. J lost 6 bases, V lost 6 bases, and 9 bases had no gene match. DNA of the CDR3: TGCGCCAGCAGCCATACTAGCGGGAGCTTTGCCGGGGAGCTGTTTTTT. This gives the protein CASSHTSGSFAGELFF.

This rearrangement joins TRBV27 to TRBJ2-3; D possibly corresponds to TRBD2 (5 bases). The CDR3 runs 15 residues. Germline loops: CDR1 MNHEY, CDR2 SMNVEV (reference sequence). Trimming pared 4 bases from V and 1 base from J, leaving 12 bases between. The CDR3 loop is CASSSLGLGTDTQYF. The CDR3 coding sequence is TGTGCCAGCAGTTCACTAGGGCTCGGCACAGATACGCAGTATTTT.

Of note for this clone: Sequence at one end of the junction differs from germline and may be a read error. J is TRBJ2-2 and V is TRBV6-1; D remains ambiguous. Germline V gene data show CDR1 as MNHNS and CDR2 as SASEGT. The CDR3 extends over 16 amino acids. DNA of the CDR3: TGTGCCAGCAGTGAGCGAATAGGAGCATACACCGAGGAGCTGTTTTTT. Protein sequence: CASSERIGAYTEELFF.